This entry lists 6 T cell receptor beta chains sequenced from one sample in a study of cytomegalovirus exposure and HLA in healthy donors. In the PCR, 60 Vbeta and 13 Jbeta primers were used. Assay: immunoSEQ multiplex PCR; the TCRdb copy retains only in-frame clones and omits some. The data hold 200,000 or so clones, with 70% observed a single time. Sequencing was carried out using PBMCs. Receptor source: a middle-aged man in good health and CMV-seropositive.

This sequence joins TRBV18 and TRBJ2-1; 8 bases map to TRBD1. J gave up 5 bases and V 6 bases, and 12 bases lay outside the gene matches. The length of the CDR3 is 16 residues. Germline assignment: CDR1 KGHSH and CDR2 LQKENI. The CDR3 DNA is TGTGCCAGCTCGGGCTTTTGGGACAGGTCGAACAATGAGCAGTTCTTC. This encodes CASSGFWDRSNNEQFF.

The chain links TRBV5-8 to TRBJ2-2, with a possible D match to TRBD1 (5 bases). CDR1 and CDR2 (germline): SGHTS, YDEGEE. V was pared by 0 bases and J by 0 bases, with 15 bases between. This CDR3 contains 18 residues. As DNA, the CDR3 is TGTGCCAGCAGCTTGGCCGCGACAGTGCCCGCGAACACCGGGGAGCTGTTTTTT. Amino acid sequence: CASSLAATVPANTGELFF.

A word on this clone: Other DNA sequences from this sample encode an identical CDR3 as well. The J gene is TRBJ2-2, the V gene TRBV27; the D is unclear. V was cut by 4 bases and J by 3 bases, with 3 bases left in between. The CDR3 length is 12 residues. Germline V gene lookup returns CDR1 MNHEY and CDR2 SMNVEV (reference sequence). CDR3 loop: CASSSYTGELFF. The CDR3 bases are TGTGCCAGCAGTTCCTACACCGGGGAGCTGTTTTTT.

This chain links TRBV27 with TRBJ1-6; tentative D call: TRBD1 (6 bases). The CDR3 extends over 14 amino acids. The germline gives CDR1 MNHEY, CDR2 SMNVEV (reference sequence). Trimming stripped 6 bases from V and 9 bases from J, with 15 bases between. CDR3 coding DNA: TGTGCCAGCAGGGAAACAGGGTTTGGTTCACCCCTCCACTTT. Translating it yields CASRETGFGSPLHF.

This clone was observed a handful of times. The chain carries TRBV7-2 and TRBJ1-1, with 8 bases aligning to TRBD1. The CDR3 sequence is 14 residues long. V shed 6 bases and J 4 bases; nucleotides not matched to a gene: 7. Per germline, CDR1 SGHTA and CDR2 FQGNSA. Written as DNA, the CDR3 is TGTGCCAGCAGACTACGGACAGGGCTCACTGAAGCTTTCTTT. This sequence encodes CASRLRTGLTEAFF.

Notes on this clone: The sample has other DNA sequences that encode this CDR3 too. V gene TRBV6-6 combines with J gene TRBJ2-7; D might be TRBD2 (5 bases). V dropped 2 bases and J dropped 3 bases, with 5 bases sitting between them. The CDR3 consists of 12 residues. Per germline, CDR1 MNHNY and CDR2 SVGAGI (reference sequence). CDR3 in amino acids: CASSYEGYEQYF. CDR3 nucleotides: TGTGCCAGCAGTTACGAGGGCTACGAGCAGTACTTC.